This T cell receptor (beta chain) emerged from a study of blood T cells in healthy people across ages. Study conclusions and caveats: Calculation of diversity from one million T cells yielded estimates considered to be underestimates. Roughly linear declines in TCR beta diversity per million T cells occurred with age.

In this sample, this clonotype turned up a few times. The target antigen is unknown. The CDR3 covers 13 residues. Germline CDR1 is MNHNY and CDR2 is SVGAGI (reference sequence). Trimming left V 10 bases short and J 3 bases short, with 15 bases between. A second PCR, run for about 7 to 12 cycles, used a sample-barcoded 5' primer plus a J-beta primer mix. TCRdb used MiXCR to reprocess the 5' RACE reads, holding one entry per CDR3 protein. Seen here are 750,000 or so distinct CDR3 sequences, around a quarter observed once, and the top ten hold just under 9.5%. This sample also appeared in a second study, on T cells of mothers and their children. That source notes: Sample barcodes and 2-4 random nucleotides came from the second PCR's M1S primer.

The rearrangement joins TRBV6-6 to TRBJ1-2; D is possibly TRBD1 (5 bases). This receptor was taken from a boy aged 5-17 years in good health. The sequencing input was blood. The CDR3 region is CATRGGADYGYTF. Here the CDR3 DNA reads TGTGCCACGCGGGGAGGGGCGGACTATGGCTACACCTTC.